Shown below are 16 T cell receptor beta chains from a single sample sequenced in a study of spatial heterogeneity in lung cancer. Findings and caveats of the study: Expanded intratumoral alpha and beta TCR counts tracked tumor mutation counts.

One entry per CDR3 protein, called by TCRdb with MiXCR from the 5' RACE reads. The sample records around 10,000 distinct CDR3 sequences, around 5.1% being singletons. Their antigens are not known. Time point of the sample: sample taken at primary tumor resection. The specimen was lung tumor tissue, collected at surgery. Receptors were obtained from a female donor with early-stage non-small cell lung cancer.

The sample holds many counts of this clonotype. This chain uses TRBV3-1 with TRBJ1-1; TRBD1 might be the D (6 bases). The CDR3 covers 14 residues. Trimming cost V 4 bases and J 7 bases, with 16 bases left between them. Germline V gene sequence: CDR1 LGHDT, CDR2 YNNKEL (reference sequence). The DNA of the CDR3 is TGTGCCAGCAGCCGTAGGACAGATCAAGTTGAAGCTTTCTTT. Amino acid sequence: CASSRRTDQVEAFF.

This clonotype was observed at least ten times. The chain is built from TRBV7-8 and TRBJ1-1; weak D call: TRBD1 (5 bases). The CDR3 covers 15 residues. The germline V and J ends were trimmed by 3 bases and 7 bases, with 18 bases remaining between them. Looked up from germline, CDR1 is SGHVS and CDR2 is FQNEAQ. The CDR3 nucleotides read TGTGCCAGCAGCTTTCTCTCGGCAGGGCTGGATGAAGCTTTCTTT. It specifies CASSFLSAGLDEAFF.

This clonotype showed up many times. The chain links TRBV6-1 to TRBJ2-7; D might be TRBD2 (5 bases). From germline, CDR1 is MNHNS and CDR2 SASEGT. The V gene lost 5 bases and the J gene lost 2 bases, with 13 bases spanning the gap. The CDR3 spans 14 residues. The CDR3 coding sequence is TGTGCCAGCAGTAGAGGGAGCGAGGCCTACGAGCAGTACTTC. Amino acids: CASSRGSEAYEQYF.

This clonotype occurred many times. V usage is TRBV7-3 and J usage is TRBJ2-3; 10 nucleotides line up with TRBD2. V lost 5 bases to trimming and J lost 5 bases; unmatched junction nucleotides: 7. The CDR3 covers 15 residues. Germline CDR1 reads SGHTA; CDR2 reads FQGTGA. CDR3 protein: CASSLIAGGKDTQYF. The CDR3 DNA sequence: TGTGCCAGCAGCCTAATAGCGGGAGGCAAAGATACGCAGTATTTT.

This CDR3 is CASSLVGAGELFF. The CDR3 region has the DNA TGTGCCAGCAGCTTGGTGGGCGCCGGGGAGCTGTTTTTT. The V gene is TRBV5-5, the J gene TRBJ2-2; unclear D gene. The CDR3 spans 13 residues. Germline V gene lookup returns CDR1 SGHKS and CDR2 YYEKEE (reference sequence). The V end was cut by 0 bases, the J end by 6 bases, with 6 bases between.

This clonotype came up many times. The chain employs TRBV7-3 and TRBJ2-7; TRBD1 agrees at 7 bases. CDR1 and CDR2 (germline): SGHTA, FQGTGA. The CDR3 is made up of 17 amino acids. Trimming took 2 bases from V and 5 from J; bases not matched to a gene: 15. The chain's CDR3 is CASSLGGSAGGSNEQYF. The CDR3 nucleotides read TGTGCCAGCAGCTTAGGAGGATCGGCAGGGGGTAGCAACGAGCAGTACTTC.

There are many counts of this clonotype. The rearrangement uses TRBV27 and TRBJ2-5, with TRBD2 matching 11 bases. The CDR3 covers 15 residues. The V and J ends lost 5 bases and 4 bases, in that order; junction bases with no gene match: 6. Germline assignment: CDR1 MNHEY and CDR2 SMNVEV (reference sequence). This chain's CDR3 is CASSSSGGAGETQYF. The DNA for the CDR3 is TGTGCCAGCAGTAGTAGCGGGGGGGCGGGAGAGACCCAGTACTTC.

This clonotype was observed many times. The V gene is TRBV10-1, the J gene TRBJ2-1; perhaps TRBD2 as D (6 bases). The V end lost 8 bases, the J end lost 0 bases, and 20 bases lay between the germline ends. This CDR3 has 17 residues. CDR1 is WNHNN, CDR2 SYGVQD, per germline (reference sequence). CDR3 residues: CASPTSFTVYSYNEQFF. The CDR3 DNA sequence: TGCGCCAGCCCCACTAGCTTTACAGTATACTCCTACAATGAGCAGTTCTTC.

This clonotype appeared many times. The chain is built from TRBV28 and TRBJ2-5; D is perhaps TRBD2 (6 bases). CDR1 MDHEN and CDR2 SYDVKM come from the germline V gene. Trimming shortened V by 7 bases and J by 4 bases, and 16 bases separated the two germline ends. This CDR3 spans 14 amino acids. The CDR3 loop reads CASTLGGTGETQYF. CDR3 DNA sequence: TGTGCCAGCACCCTGGGAGGTACGGGAGAGACCCAGTACTTC. The variable domain in full, completed from reference TRBV28 and TRBJ2-5, reads DVKVTQSSRYLVKRTGEKVFLECVQDMDHENMFWYRQDPGLGLRLIYFSYDVKMKEKGDIPEGYSVSREKKERFSLILESASTNQTSMYLCASTLGGTGETQYFGPGTRLLVL.

This clonotype was seen ten or more times. This chain links TRBV6-2 or TRBV6-3 with TRBJ2-5; TRBD2 is a possible D gene (5 bases). This CDR3 contains 14 residues. Trimming cost V 7 bases and J 4 bases, with 16 bases left between them. Germline lookup yields CDR1 MNHEY and CDR2 SVGEGT. The DNA of the CDR3 is TGTGCCAGCACACGGTCGTTGGGGAGAGAGACCCAGTACTTC. Translation: CASTRSLGRETQYF.

This clonotype is classed as large. DNA for the CDR3: TGCGCCAGCAGCCAAGCCCAGGGAGGGATTAGGGCCCAGTACTTC. Its protein product is CASSQAQGGIRAQYF. V is TRBV4-1 and J is TRBJ2-5, with 7 bases lining up with TRBD2. Germline CDR1 MGHRA, CDR2 YSYEKL. The CDR3 runs to 15 residues. Trimming took 1 base from V and 9 from J; bases not matched to a gene: 11.

By share of the sample, this clonotype is medium-sized (0.01 to 0.1%). CDR3 residues: CASSPWGSSYNEQFF. The CDR3, as DNA: TGTGCCAGCAGTCCTTGGGGGAGCTCCTACAATGAGCAGTTCTTC. The rearrangement links TRBV12-3 or TRBV12-4 to TRBJ2-1, with D possibly called TRBD1 or TRBD2 (5 bases each). CDR3 length equals 15 residues. Between the trimmed V and J ends, which lost 5 bases and 0 bases, there was a span of 11 bases.

This clonotype was seen many times. The chain recombines TRBV5-1 with TRBJ2-5; no definite D call. V was cut by 4 bases and J by 2 bases, with 9 bases left in between. This CDR3 contains 13 residues. Germline-derived CDR1 and CDR2 are SGHRS and YFSETQ. In DNA, the CDR3 is TGCGCCAGCAGCGACGACCCGCAAGAGACCCAGTACTTC. Its protein is CASSDDPQETQYF. Based on the CDR3 plus reference TRBV5-1 and TRBJ2-5, the full variable domain is KAGVTQTPRYLIKTRGQQVTLSCSPISGHRSVSWYQQTPGQGLQFLFEYFSETQRNKGNFPGRFSGRQFSNSRSEMNVSTLELGDSALYLCASSDDPQETQYFGPGTRLLVL.

The rearrangement links TRBV11-2 to TRBJ2-3; 12 positions agree with TRBD2. CDR3 length: 18 residues. Germline trimming cut 5 bases from V and 6 bases from J; bases unmatched to any gene: 15. In germline, CDR1 is SGHAT, CDR2 FQNNGV. This CDR3 reads CASSVRLQTSGSGDTQYF. Written as DNA, the CDR3 is TGTGCCAGCAGCGTTAGGTTACAGACTAGCGGGAGTGGGGATACGCAGTATTTT.

Within the sample, this clonotype is medium-sized (0.01 to 0.1%). The chain carries TRBV6-1 and TRBJ1-1; D remains unclear. Germline values: CDR1 MNHNS, CDR2 SASEGT. The CDR3 runs 14 residues. Trimming pared 6 bases from V and 1 base from J, leaving 12 bases between. The CDR3 loop reads CASRRAVENTEAFF. CDR3 bases: TGTGCCAGCAGGCGGGCAGTCGAGAACACTGAAGCTTTCTTT.

Many counts were recorded for this clonotype. This chain connects TRBV12-3 or TRBV12-4 to TRBJ2-7; 12 bases align to TRBD2. This CDR3 has 15 residues. J gave up 5 bases and V 5 bases, and 7 bases lay outside the gene matches. CDR3 nucleotides: TGTGCCAGCAGTGCCGTGACTAGCGGGAGTAACGAGCAGTACTTC. As protein: CASSAVTSGSNEQYF.